These 6 T cell receptor beta chains came from one sample sequenced in a study of blood T cell repertoires in COVID-19. TCRdb's table, derived via immunoSEQ multiplex PCR, lists solely in-frame clones and lacks some. The sample has some 260,000 clones, roughly 90% seen once. What was sequenced was PBMCs or T cells enriched from blood (not recorded which). The receptors stem from a woman aged 25 to 45 with acute COVID-19.

The chain recombines TRBV2 with TRBJ1-1, with TRBD1 identical over 7 bases. Trimming took 4 bases from V and 6 from J; bases not matched to a gene: 11. This CDR3 spans 15 amino acids. From germline, CDR1 is SNHLY and CDR2 FYNNEI. The CDR3 coding sequence is TGTGCCAGCAGTGGTGCAGGGGGTCTTAACGCTGAAGCTTTCTTT. It yields the protein CASSGAGGLNAEAFF.

This rearrangement joins TRBV18 to TRBJ1-4, with D uncertain. The CDR3 loop spans 16 amino acids. CDR1 is KGHSH and CDR2 is LQKENI in the germline V gene. Deletions cut 3 bases from V and 0 bases from J, with 11 bases between. CDR3 sequence: CASSPSQIATNEKLFF. The CDR3 DNA is TGTGCCAGCTCACCCTCACAGATTGCAACTAATGAAAAACTGTTTTTT. The whole variable domain, remainder taken from reference TRBV18 and TRBJ1-4, is NAGVMQNPRHLVRRRGQEARLRCSPMKGHSHVYWYRQLPEEGLKFMVYLQKENIIDESGMPKERFSAEFPKEGPSILRIQQVVRGDSAAYFCASSPSQIATNEKLFFGSGTQLSVL.

The chain joins TRBV3-1 (or the pseudogene TRBV3-2) to TRBJ2-3; a weak D match, TRBD1 (6 bases). CDR1 LGHDT and CDR2 YNNKEL come from the germline V gene (reference sequence). The CDR3 totals 13 residues. Trimming left V 4 bases short and J 5 bases short, with 10 bases between. CDR3 sequence (DNA): TGTGCCAGCAGCCGATCAGGGGTAGATACGCAGTATTTT. The encoded protein is CASSRSGVDTQYF.

This chain joins TRBV9 and TRBJ2-3; 7 bases are a match to TRBD2. The CDR3 is 15 residues long. V lost 3 bases and J lost 0; bases outside the gene matches: 4. Germline assignment: CDR1 SGDLS and CDR2 YYNGEE. CDR3 sequence reads: CASSETSDSTDTQYF. Written as DNA, the CDR3 is TGTGCCAGCAGCGAAACTAGCGACAGCACAGATACGCAGTATTTT.

J is TRBJ1-1 and V is TRBV28; 9 bases fit TRBD1. Germline-derived CDR1 and CDR2 are MDHEN and SYDVKM. J gave up 3 bases and V 5 bases, and 16 bases lay outside the gene matches. This CDR3 contains 18 residues. In nucleotides, the CDR3 is TGTGCCAGCAGTAGCCAACGGGGATGGGACAGGGATTACACTGAAGCTTTCTTT. This translates into CASSSQRGWDRDYTEAFF.

V usage is TRBV11-3 and J usage is TRBJ2-5; the D gene is possibly TRBD1 (7 bases). The germline V and J ends were trimmed by 2 bases and 5 bases, with 15 bases remaining between them. The CDR3 spans 15 residues. CDR1 is SGHNT and CDR2 is YENEEA in the germline V gene. CDR3 sequence: CASSLQGGGAETQYF. The CDR3 nucleotides read TGTGCCAGCAGCTTACAGGGGGGAGGCGCTGAGACCCAGTACTTC.